Shown below are 18 T cell receptor beta chains from a single sample sequenced in a study of shared clonotypes between healthy human individuals. Measured with immunoSEQ multiplex PCR; TCRdb has only the in-frame clones, and not every one. The sample lists 550,000 to 850,000 clones; around 70% were seen once. The sample comprised memory CD4+ T cells sorted from blood. Indicated subset: CD45RA-negative fraction. These receptors came from a woman between 25 and 40 years old in good health.

In DNA, the CDR3 is TGTGCCAGCAGTTCGTTAGTCCAGATCCGAAACAATGAGCAGTTCTTC. This codes for CASSSLVQIRNNEQFF. The rearrangement links TRBV27 to TRBJ2-1; D is undetermined. Trimming shortened V by 4 bases and J by 5 bases, and 18 bases separated the two germline ends. CDR1 is MNHEY, CDR2 SMNVEV, per germline (reference sequence). The CDR3 consists of 16 residues.

V usage is TRBV28 and J usage is TRBJ1-5; D remains ambiguous. Germline-derived CDR1 and CDR2 are MDHEN and SYDVKM. Deletions cut 3 bases from V and 0 bases from J, with 12 bases between. The CDR3 is 16 residues long. CDR3 loop: CASSFLARLSNQPQHF. The CDR3 coding sequence is TGTGCCAGCAGTTTTTTAGCTCGGCTTAGCAATCAGCCCCAGCATTTT.

The chain has TRBV2 and TRBJ2-7; 11 bases are shared with TRBD2. The CDR3 runs 17 residues. Germline values: CDR1 SNHLY, CDR2 FYNNEI. J was trimmed by 4 bases and V by 6 bases; bases with no gene match: 14. CDR3 region: CASSGTSGSKGGYEQYF. Written as DNA, the CDR3 is TGTGCCAGCAGCGGGACTAGCGGTTCCAAGGGGGGTTACGAGCAGTACTTC. The full variable domain, in which reference TRBV2 and TRBJ2-7 provide the parts outside the CDR3, is EPEVTQTPSHQVTQMGQEVILRCVPISNHLYFYWYRQILGQKVEFLVSFYNNEISEKSEIFDDQFSVERPDGSNFTLKIRSTKLEDSAMYFCASSGTSGSKGGYEQYFGPGTRLTVT.

The chain employs TRBV7-9 and TRBJ2-1, with TRBD2 identical over 10 bases. The CDR3 consists of 15 residues. From germline, CDR1 is SEHNR and CDR2 FQNEAQ (reference sequence). V shed 6 bases and J 8 bases; nucleotides not matched to a gene: 10. The DNA of the CDR3 is TGTGCCAGCAGAAGACCTAGCGGGAGTAGGGATGAGCAGTTCTTC. This gives the protein CASRRPSGSRDEQFF.

V gene TRBV2 combines with J gene TRBJ2-1; TRBD2 matches 11 bases. The CDR3 length is 15 residues. Trimming removed 7 bases from V and 10 bases from J; junction bases left unmatched: 12. From germline, CDR1 is SNHLY and CDR2 FYNNEI. In DNA form, the CDR3 reads TGTGCCAGCAAAGAGCTAGCGGGAGGTTACCGAGAGCAGTTCTTC. This translates into CASKELAGGYREQFF.

This sequence joins TRBV29-1 and TRBJ2-5, with D perhaps matching TRBD1 (6 bases). The DNA end favors TRBJ2-7, so the J call may be wrong. Germline V gene lookup returns CDR1 SQVTM and CDR2 ANQGSEA. The CDR3 is made up of 14 amino acids. CDR3 nucleotide sequence: TGCAGCGTTGAAATAGGACGGCTCAGGGGCGAGCAGTACTTC. Amino acid sequence: CSVEIGRLRGEQYF.

This chain uses TRBV27 with TRBJ2-6, with 8 bases that match TRBD2. The germline V gene has CDR1 MNHEY and CDR2 SMNVEV (reference sequence). Trimming removed 8 bases from V and 4 bases from J; junction bases left unmatched: 19. The CDR3 has 19 amino acids. CDR3 in DNA: TGTGCCAGCTCTGGTCCCGTAGCGGGGCGAGACATCGGGGCCAACGTCCTGACTTTC. Protein sequence: CASSGPVAGRDIGANVLTF. The full variable domain, its missing parts supplied by reference TRBV27 and TRBJ2-6, is EAQVTQNPRYLITVTGKKLTVTCSQNMNHEYMSWYRQDPGLGLRQIYYSMNVEVTDKGDVPEGYKVSRKEKRNFPLILESPSPNQTSLYFCASSGPVAGRDIGANVLTFGAGSRLTVL.

The table lists this clone with a count of one. This chain joins TRBV28 and TRBJ2-7, with 8 bases identical to TRBD2. This CDR3 region has 14 residues. The V segment lost 8 bases and the J segment 7 bases; nucleotides outside the gene matches: 13. Looked up from germline, CDR1 is MDHEN and CDR2 is SYDVKM. The CDR3 reads CASGPGGGPREQYF. CDR3 sequence (DNA): TGTGCCAGCGGCCCAGGCGGGGGGCCCCGGGAGCAGTACTTC.

The chain joins TRBV11-2 to TRBJ2-2, with D perhaps matching TRBD1 (6 bases). The CDR3 is 15 residues long. V was clipped by 1 base and J by 5 bases, with 11 bases between them. CDR1 and CDR2 (germline): SGHAT, FQNNGV. The CDR3 DNA sequence: TGTGCCAGCAGCTTAGCTCTAGGGGGTACCGGGGAGCTGTTTTTT. Encoded protein: CASSLALGGTGELFF.

Here the CDR3 DNA reads TGTGCCAGCGGCCAGATCTACTCTGGGGCCAACGTCCTGACTTTC. It is translated as CASGQIYSGANVLTF. The chain is built from TRBV28 and TRBJ2-6; no firm D call. CDR1 MDHEN and CDR2 SYDVKM come from the germline V gene. There are 15 residues in the CDR3. V was cut by 8 bases and J by 0 bases, with 11 bases left in between.

The V gene is TRBV5-1, the J gene TRBJ1-1, with D maybe TRBD1 (5 bases). The CDR3 totals 14 residues. The V gene lost 7 bases and the J gene lost 4 bases, with 17 bases spanning the gap. CDR1 is SGHRS and CDR2 is YFSETQ in the germline V gene. The CDR3 protein is CASSSAGGSTEAFF. The CDR3 nucleotides read TGCGCCAGCTCCTCCGCCGGGGGAAGCACTGAAGCTTTCTTT.

This chain uses TRBV6-5 with TRBJ2-3, with D perhaps given as TRBD1 or TRBD2 (5 bases each). The V end was cut by 7 bases, the J end by 6 bases, with 17 bases between. This CDR3 contains 14 residues. Germline CDR1 is MNHEY and CDR2 is SVGAGI. The CDR3 DNA reads as TGTGCCAGCAAGGGGTGGGGGATTGGGGATACGCAGTATTTT. Translated, it gives CASKGWGIGDTQYF.

Here the CDR3 reads CASSLQTNTGELFF. The CDR3 coding sequence is TGTGCCAGCAGCTTACAGACCAACACCGGGGAGCTGTTTTTT. The gene calls are TRBV7-7 and TRBJ2-2; D not certain. This CDR3 has 14 residues. CDR1 and CDR2 (germline): SSHAT, FNYEAQ (reference sequence). Trimming pared 2 bases from V and 2 bases from J, leaving 6 bases between.

This chain links TRBV9 with TRBJ1-1; D is possibly TRBD1 (5 bases). The V gene's germline CDR1 is SGDLS and CDR2 YYNGEE. V gave up 0 bases and J gave up 5 bases, with 14 bases separating them. CDR3 length: 15 residues. The CDR3 DNA follows: TGTGCCAGCAGCGTAGGGGCGGGGGAATGGACTGAAGCTTTCTTT. The encoded protein is CASSVGAGEWTEAFF.

This sequence joins TRBV5-1 and TRBJ2-6; D uncertain. The CDR3 totals 17 residues. Germline V gene lookup returns CDR1 SGHRS and CDR2 YFSETQ. V was clipped by 2 bases and J by 0 bases, with 12 bases between them. The CDR3: CASSLRGQSSGANVLTF. CDR3 DNA: TGCGCCAGCAGCTTAAGAGGTCAAAGCTCTGGGGCCAACGTCCTGACTTTC.

In this sample, this clone turned up a few times. The V gene is TRBV7-2, the J gene TRBJ1-5; no definite D call. Trimming took 0 bases from V and 5 from J, leaving 11 bases between them. Germline V lookup: CDR1 SGHTA, CDR2 FQGNSA. The CDR3 has 15 amino acids. DNA of the CDR3: TGTGCCAGCAGCTTAGCGCTGCCGCAGGATCAGCCCCAGCATTTT. Its translation is CASSLALPQDQPQHF.

The CDR3 spells CASSAGEGTQYF. The DNA of the CDR3 is TGTGCCAGCAGCGCGGGAGAAGGTACGCAGTATTTT. This rearrangement joins TRBV7-9 to TRBJ2-3; 7 bases line up with TRBD2. The germline gives CDR1 SEHNR, CDR2 FQNEAQ (reference sequence). The CDR3 length is 12 residues. The V gene end was trimmed by 5 bases and the J gene end by 8 bases; junction bases not matched to a gene: 4.

The chain carries TRBV28 and TRBJ1-2; D perhaps matches TRBD1 (5 bases). CDR1 and CDR2 (germline): MDHEN, SYDVKM. V shed 7 bases and J shed 5 bases, with 17 bases lying between them. The CDR3 is 14 amino acids. DNA for the CDR3: TGTGCCAGCATTGGGGGTCCCGTTTCATATGGCTACACCTTC. As protein: CASIGGPVSYGYTF.